The rows below give T cell receptor beta chains drawn from one sample of a study of blood T cells in healthy people across ages. TCRdb itself ran the 5' RACE reads through MiXCR, one entry per CDR3 protein. The table records some 1.4 million distinct CDR3 sequences, roughly 40% of them present only once. The sequenced sample was blood. The source of these receptors is a woman aged 18-29 years in good health. Each CDR3 is given with its conserved first and last residue. A D gene is named only where the DNA matches it firmly. Clone size is stated in some rows and not others, as once, few, many or a class when expanded.

V	J	size	D	DNA	CDR3
TRBV27	TRBJ1-6	.	.	TGTGCCAGCAGTTTAAGTAGGCCCCTCGGAGGCTCCTATAATTCACCCCTCCACTTT	CASSLSRPLGGSYNSPLHF
TRBV24-1	TRBJ2-5	.	TRBD2	TGTGCCACCAGTGATCCGGGACTAGCGTCTCAATCACCTTTGTACAATGAGCAGTACTTC	CATSDPGLASQSPLYNEQYF
TRBV7-2	TRBJ2-7	.	.	TGTGCCAGCAGCTTAGGCCCTTATGGACCATCAAGCTACGAGCAGTACTTC	CASSLGPYGPSSYEQYF
TRBV20-1	TRBJ2-7	.	TRBD1	TGCAGTGGTACTTGGGACAGGGGTCTTACTAGCTCCTACGAGCAGTACTTC	CSGTWDRGLTSSYEQYF
TRBV7-2	TRBJ2-3	.	TRBD2	TGTGCCAGCAGGGGAGGGACTAGCGGCACAGATACGCAGTATTTT	CASRGGTSGTDTQYF
TRBV20-1	TRBJ2-5	.	.	TGCAGTGCTAGGGGCTTCGGCTCGGTACAAGAGACCCAGTACTTC	CSARGFGSVQETQYF
TRBV11-2	TRBJ2-4	.	.	TGTGCCAGCAGCTTAGATGGAGCGCGGGCCAGGGAGCAGTACTTC	CASSLDGARAREQYF
TRBV20-1	TRBJ2-1	many	TRBD2	TGCAGTGCTAGAGATAGCGAGCGGGGGGTTTCCTACAATGAGCAGTTCTTC	CSARDSERGVSYNEQFF
TRBV9	TRBJ2-7	few	TRBD1	TGTGCCAGCAACGAAGGGGGACAGGACTACGAGCAGTACTTC	CASNEGGQDYEQYF
TRBV15	TRBJ2-7	few	TRBD2	TGTGCCACCAGCAGAATGGGGACTAGCGGGGATTCCTACGAGCAGTACTTC	CATSRMGTSGDSYEQYF
TRBV6-2/TRBV6-3	TRBJ2-3	.	TRBD2	TGTGCCAGCAGTCCGACTAGCGGGGTTGTAGATACGCAGTATTTT	CASSPTSGVVDTQYF
TRBV7-9	TRBJ2-7	.	TRBD2	TGTGCCAACAGCTTAGCGGGAGACAGGGCAGGCGAGCAGTACTTC	CANSLAGDRAGEQYF
TRBV10-3	TRBJ2-1	.	TRBD2	TGTGCCATCAGTGAACCGGCGGGAGTTAACAATGAGCAGTTCTTC	CAISEPAGVNNEQFF
TRBV9	TRBJ2-1	.	.	TGTGCCAGCAGCGCCGACGGCAATGAGCAGTTCTTC	CASSADGNEQFF
TRBV6-5	TRBJ2-6	.	TRBD1	TGTGCCAGCAGTTACCCGAGGCAGGGGGCTGCTGGGGCCAACGTCCTGACTTTC	CASSYPRQGAAGANVLTF
TRBV12-3/TRBV12-4	TRBJ2-2	.	.	TGTGCCAGCAGTCCGGATCGATGGGGGCCTGGGTGGACCGGGGAGCTGTTTTTT	CASSPDRWGPGWTGELFF
TRBV7-9	TRBJ2-5	.	.	TGTGCCAGCAGCGTGGAGGGGTCTTCTGAGCAGTACTTC	CASSVEGSSEQYF
TRBV25-1	TRBJ2-7	once	.	TGTGCCAGCAGTGAGGGGGTCACAGGCTCCTACGAGCAGTACTTC	CASSEGVTGSYEQYF
TRBV28	TRBJ2-1	few	TRBD2	TGTGCCAGCAGTTTCTCGACTAGCGGGGGGATAAGTATGTACAATGAGCAGTTCTTC	CASSFSTSGGISMYNEQFF
TRBV27	TRBJ1-2	few	.	TGTGCCAGCAGTTTAAAGGGTTCCTCGGGCTATGGCTACACCTTC	CASSLKGSSGYGYTF
TRBV15	TRBJ2-1	.	TRBD1	TGTGCCACCAGCAGTGTACAGGGGGCGGGTTACAATGAGCAGTTCTTC	CATSSVQGAGYNEQFF
TRBV7-7	TRBJ2-7	.	.	TGTGCCAGCAGCTCCACTTCCGGCCCACTAGATTCGAGCTACGAGCAGTACTTC	CASSSTSGPLDSSYEQYF
TRBV3-1	TRBJ2-2	.	.	TGTACCAGCAGCCAGAGCAGTCGTAACACCGGGGAGCTGTTTTTT	CTSSQSSRNTGELFF
TRBV28	TRBJ2-7	few	TRBD1	TGTGCCAGCAGTTTCCGAGACAGGGTTTCTCCCTACGAGCAGTACTTC	CASSFRDRVSPYEQYF
TRBV2	TRBJ2-5	few	.	TGTGCCACCAGGGCCCCCATCGGGGAGACCCAGTACTTC	CATRAPIGETQYF
TRBV20-1	TRBJ2-7	few	TRBD1	TGCAGTGCTAGAGGGGGGACAGGGTTCTACGAGCAGTACTTC	CSARGGTGFYEQYF
TRBV10-3	TRBJ2-7	.	.	TGTGCCATCAGTGATATAGGACCGAGAAACTACGAGCAGTACTTC	CAISDIGPRNYEQYF
TRBV20-1	TRBJ2-3	few	.	TGCAGTGCTAGTGTAGCGGCGGCAGATACGCAGTATTTT	CSASVAAADTQYF
TRBV29-1	TRBJ1-1	.	TRBD1	TGCAGCGTTACCGCCAAGACAGGGGCCTTGAACACTGAAGCTTTCTTT	CSVTAKTGALNTEAFF
TRBV24-1	TRBJ2-4	once	TRBD2	TGTGCCACCGCGGGGACTAGTAGTAATGAGCAGTACTTC	CATAGTSSNEQYF